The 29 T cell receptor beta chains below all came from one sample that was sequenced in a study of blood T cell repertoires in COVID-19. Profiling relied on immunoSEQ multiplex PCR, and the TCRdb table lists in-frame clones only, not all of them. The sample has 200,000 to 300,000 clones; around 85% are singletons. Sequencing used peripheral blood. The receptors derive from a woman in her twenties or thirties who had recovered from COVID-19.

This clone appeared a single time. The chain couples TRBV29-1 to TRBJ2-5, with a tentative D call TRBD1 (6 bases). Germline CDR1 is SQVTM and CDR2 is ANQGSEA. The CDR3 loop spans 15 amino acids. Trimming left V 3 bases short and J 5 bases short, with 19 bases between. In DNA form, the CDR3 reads TGCAGCGTTGACCTCGACAGGACCACGAGGGAGACCCAGTACTTC. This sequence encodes CSVDLDRTTRETQYF.

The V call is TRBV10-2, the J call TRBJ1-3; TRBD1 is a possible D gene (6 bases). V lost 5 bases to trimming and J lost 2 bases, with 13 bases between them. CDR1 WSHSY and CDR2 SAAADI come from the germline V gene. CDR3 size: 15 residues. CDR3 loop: CASSQTQGAGNTIYF. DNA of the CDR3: TGCGCCAGCAGTCAGACACAGGGAGCTGGAAACACCATATATTTT.

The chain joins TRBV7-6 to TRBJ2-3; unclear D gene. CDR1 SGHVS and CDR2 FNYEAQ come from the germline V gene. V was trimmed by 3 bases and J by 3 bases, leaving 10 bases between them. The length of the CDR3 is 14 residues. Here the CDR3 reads CASSFFEATDTQYF. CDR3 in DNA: TGTGCCAGCAGCTTTTTCGAGGCTACAGATACGCAGTATTTT.

The CDR3 coding sequence is TGTGCCAGCAGGGACGACAGACAAAATCAGCCCCAGCATTTT. It translates to CASRDDRQNQPQHF. This chain links TRBV6-5 with TRBJ1-5; D is possibly TRBD1 (5 bases). This CDR3 is built from 14 residues. From germline, CDR1 is MNHEY and CDR2 SVGAGI. Deletions cut 6 bases from V and 4 bases from J, with 13 bases between.

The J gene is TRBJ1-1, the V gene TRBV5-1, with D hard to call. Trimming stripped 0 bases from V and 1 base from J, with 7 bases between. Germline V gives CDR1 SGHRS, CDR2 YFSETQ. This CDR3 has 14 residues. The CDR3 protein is CASSLDGKNTEAFF. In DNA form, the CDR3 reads TGCGCCAGCAGCTTGGACGGGAAGAACACTGAAGCTTTCTTT. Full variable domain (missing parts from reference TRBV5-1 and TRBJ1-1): KAGVTQTPRYLIKTRGQQVTLSCSPISGHRSVSWYQQTPGQGLQFLFEYFSETQRNKGNFPGRFSGRQFSNSRSEMNVSTLELGDSALYLCASSLDGKNTEAFFGQGTRLTVV.

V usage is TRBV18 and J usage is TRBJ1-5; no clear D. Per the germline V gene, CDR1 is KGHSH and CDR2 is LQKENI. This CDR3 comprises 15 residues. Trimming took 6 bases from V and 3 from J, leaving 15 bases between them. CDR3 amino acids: CASSLFEENNQPQHF. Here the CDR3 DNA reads TGTGCCAGCTCTTTATTTGAGGAAAACAATCAGCCCCAGCATTTT. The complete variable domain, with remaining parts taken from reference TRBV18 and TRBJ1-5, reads NAGVMQNPRHLVRRRGQEARLRCSPMKGHSHVYWYRQLPEEGLKFMVYLQKENIIDESGMPKERFSAEFPKEGPSILRIQQVVRGDSAAYFCASSLFEENNQPQHFGDGTRLSIL.

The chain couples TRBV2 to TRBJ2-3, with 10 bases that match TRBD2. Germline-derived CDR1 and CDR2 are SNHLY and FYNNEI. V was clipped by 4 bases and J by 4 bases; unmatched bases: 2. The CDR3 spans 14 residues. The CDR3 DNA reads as TGTGCCAGCAGTGGCAGCGGGGGGGCAGATACGCAGTATTTT. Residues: CASSGSGGADTQYF.

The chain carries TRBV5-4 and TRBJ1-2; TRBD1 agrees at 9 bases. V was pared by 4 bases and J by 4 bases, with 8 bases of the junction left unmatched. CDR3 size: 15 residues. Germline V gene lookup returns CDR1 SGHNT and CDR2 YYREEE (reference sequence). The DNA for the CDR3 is TGTGCCAGCAGCGAGACAGGGGGTCAGGTCTATGGCTACACCTTC. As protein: CASSETGGQVYGYTF.

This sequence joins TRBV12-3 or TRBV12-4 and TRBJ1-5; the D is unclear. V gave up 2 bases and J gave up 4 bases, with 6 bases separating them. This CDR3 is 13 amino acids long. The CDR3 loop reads CASSLYRNQPQHF. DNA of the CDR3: TGTGCCAGCAGTTTATACAGAAATCAGCCCCAGCATTTT.

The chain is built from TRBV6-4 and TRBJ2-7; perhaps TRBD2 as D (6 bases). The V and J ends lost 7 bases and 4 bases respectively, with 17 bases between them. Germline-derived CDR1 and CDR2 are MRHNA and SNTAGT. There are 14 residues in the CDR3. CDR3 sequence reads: CASTGEVCQYEQYF. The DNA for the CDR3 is TGTGCCAGCACGGGGGAGGTTTGTCAGTACGAGCAGTACTTC.

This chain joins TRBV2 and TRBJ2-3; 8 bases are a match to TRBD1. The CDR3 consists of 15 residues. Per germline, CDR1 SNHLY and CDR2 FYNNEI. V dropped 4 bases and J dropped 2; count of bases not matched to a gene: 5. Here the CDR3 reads CASSARTGNTDTQYF. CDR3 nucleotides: TGTGCCAGCAGTGCCCGGACAGGGAACACAGATACGCAGTATTTT.

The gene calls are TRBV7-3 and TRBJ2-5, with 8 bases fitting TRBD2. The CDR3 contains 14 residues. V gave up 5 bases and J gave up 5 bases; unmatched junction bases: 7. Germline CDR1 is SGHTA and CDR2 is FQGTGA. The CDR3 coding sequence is TGTGCCAGCAGCCTCGCGGGGGGCCTGGAGACCCAGTACTTC. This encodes CASSLAGGLETQYF. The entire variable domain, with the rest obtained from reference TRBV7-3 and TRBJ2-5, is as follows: GAGVSQTPSNKVTEKGKYVELRCDPISGHTALYWYRQSLGQGPEFLIYFQGTGAADDSGLPNDRFFAVRPEGSVSTLKIQRTERGDSAVYLCASSLAGGLETQYFGPGTRLLVL.

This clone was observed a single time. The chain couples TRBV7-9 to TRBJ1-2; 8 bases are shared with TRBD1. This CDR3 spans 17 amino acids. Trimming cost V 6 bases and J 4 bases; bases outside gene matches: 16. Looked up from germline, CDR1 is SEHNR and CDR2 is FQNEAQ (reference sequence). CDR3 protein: CASSRGQGWASTYGYTF. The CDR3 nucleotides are TGTGCCAGCAGTCGCGGACAGGGCTGGGCCTCCACCTATGGCTACACCTTC.

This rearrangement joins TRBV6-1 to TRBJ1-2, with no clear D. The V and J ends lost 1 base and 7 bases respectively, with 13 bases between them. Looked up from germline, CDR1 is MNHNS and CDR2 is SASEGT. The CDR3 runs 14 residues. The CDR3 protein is CASSEVSPRFGYTF. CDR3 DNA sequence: TGTGCCAGCAGTGAAGTTTCCCCCAGGTTTGGCTACACCTTC.

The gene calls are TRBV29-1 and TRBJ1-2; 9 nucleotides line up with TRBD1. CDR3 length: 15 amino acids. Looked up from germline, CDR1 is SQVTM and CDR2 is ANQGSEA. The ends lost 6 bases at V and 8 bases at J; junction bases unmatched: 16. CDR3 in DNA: TGCAGCGTAAGGGACAGGGTCCTGGGTCATGCCGGCTACACCTTC. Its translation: CSVRDRVLGHAGYTF.

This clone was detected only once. CDR3 residues: CAISESPSGESYEQYF. The CDR3 region has the DNA TGTGCCATCAGTGAGTCGCCTAGCGGGGAATCCTACGAGCAGTACTTC. The chain uses TRBV10-3 and TRBJ2-7; 9 bases align to TRBD2. The V and J ends lost 0 bases and 1 base, in that order; junction bases with no gene match: 4. From germline, CDR1 is ENHRY and CDR2 SYGVKD. The CDR3 consists of 16 residues.

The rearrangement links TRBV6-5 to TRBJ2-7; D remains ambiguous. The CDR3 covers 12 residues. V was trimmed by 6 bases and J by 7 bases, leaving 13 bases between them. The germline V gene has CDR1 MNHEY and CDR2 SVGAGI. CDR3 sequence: CASSQHSREQYF. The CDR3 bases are TGTGCCAGCAGCCAGCACTCGCGGGAGCAGTACTTC.

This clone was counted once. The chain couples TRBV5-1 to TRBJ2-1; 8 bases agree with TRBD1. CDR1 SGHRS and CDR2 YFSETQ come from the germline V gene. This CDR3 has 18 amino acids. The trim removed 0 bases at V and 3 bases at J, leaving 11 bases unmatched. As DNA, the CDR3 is TGCGCCAGCAGCTTGGCGGTTGGCGGGACAGGCTACTACAATGAGCAGTTCTTC. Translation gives CASSLAVGGTGYYNEQFF.

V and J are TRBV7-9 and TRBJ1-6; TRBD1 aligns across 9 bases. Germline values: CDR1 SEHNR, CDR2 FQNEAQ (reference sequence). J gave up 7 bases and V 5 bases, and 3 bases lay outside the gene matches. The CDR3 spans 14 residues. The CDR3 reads CASSLQGANSPLHF. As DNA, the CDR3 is TGTGCCAGCAGCCTACAGGGGGCAAATTCACCCCTCCACTTT.

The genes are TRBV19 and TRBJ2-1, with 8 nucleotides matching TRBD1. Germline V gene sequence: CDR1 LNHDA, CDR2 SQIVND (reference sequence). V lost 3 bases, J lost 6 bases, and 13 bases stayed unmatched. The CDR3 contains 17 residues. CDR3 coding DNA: TGTGCCAGTAGTATGGCTTGGACAGGGTCGCTACTCAATGAGCAGTTCTTC. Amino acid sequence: CASSMAWTGSLLNEQFF.

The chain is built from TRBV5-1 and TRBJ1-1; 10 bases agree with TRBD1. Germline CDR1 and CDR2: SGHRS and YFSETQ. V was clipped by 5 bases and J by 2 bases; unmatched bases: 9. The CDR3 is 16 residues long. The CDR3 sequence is CASSLPGQGINTEAFF. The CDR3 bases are TGCGCCAGCAGTTTACCGGGACAGGGGATAAACACTGAAGCTTTCTTT.

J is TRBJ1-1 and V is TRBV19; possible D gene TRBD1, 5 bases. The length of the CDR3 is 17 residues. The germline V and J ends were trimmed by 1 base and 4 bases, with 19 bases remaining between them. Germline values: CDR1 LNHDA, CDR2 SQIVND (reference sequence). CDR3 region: CASSIGPRVGKTTEAFF. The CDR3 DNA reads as TGTGCCAGTAGTATAGGGCCCAGGGTGGGGAAAACCACTGAAGCTTTCTTT. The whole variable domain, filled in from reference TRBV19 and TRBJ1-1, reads DGGITQSPKYLFRKEGQNVTLSCEQNLNHDAMYWYRQDPGQGLRLIYYSQIVNDFQKGDIAEGYSVSREKKESFPLTVTSAQKNPTAFYLCASSIGPRVGKTTEAFFGQGTRLTVV.

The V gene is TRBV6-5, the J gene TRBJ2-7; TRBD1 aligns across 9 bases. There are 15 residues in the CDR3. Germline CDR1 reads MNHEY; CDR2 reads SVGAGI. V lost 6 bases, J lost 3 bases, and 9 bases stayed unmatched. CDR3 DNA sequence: TGTGCCAGCAGCGTTAGAAGGGACAGGGTCTACGAGCAGTACTTC. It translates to CASSVRRDRVYEQYF.

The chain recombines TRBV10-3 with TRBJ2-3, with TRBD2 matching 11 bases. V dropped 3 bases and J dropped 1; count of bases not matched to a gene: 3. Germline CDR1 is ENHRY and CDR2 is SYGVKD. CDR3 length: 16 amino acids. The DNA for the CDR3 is TGTGCCATCAGTGACCCGGGACTAGCGGGCACAGATACGCAGTATTTT. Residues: CAISDPGLAGTDTQYF.

This chain's CDR3 is CASSSDLGLAGGGEQYF. CDR3 sequence (DNA): TGTGCCAGCAGCTCCGACCTGGGACTAGCGGGGGGTGGCGAGCAGTACTTC. The chain is built from TRBV7-2 and TRBJ2-7; 15 bases map to TRBD2. The CDR3 extends over 17 amino acids. CDR1 and CDR2 from the germline V gene are SGHTA and FQGNSA. The J segment lost 6 bases and the V segment lost 4 bases, leaving 10 bases of the junction unmatched.

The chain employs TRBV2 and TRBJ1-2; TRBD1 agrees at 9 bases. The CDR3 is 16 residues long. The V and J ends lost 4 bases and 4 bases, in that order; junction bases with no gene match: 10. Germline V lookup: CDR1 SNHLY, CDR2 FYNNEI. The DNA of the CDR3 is TGTGCCAGCAGTGCACCCGGGACAGGGACGGCCTATGGCTACACCTTC. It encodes CASSAPGTGTAYGYTF.

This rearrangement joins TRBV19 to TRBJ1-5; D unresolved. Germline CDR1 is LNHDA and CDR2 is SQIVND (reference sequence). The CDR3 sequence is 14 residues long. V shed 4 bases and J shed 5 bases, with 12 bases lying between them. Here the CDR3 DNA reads TGTGCCAGTAGTACCGACACCCACGATCAGCCCCAGCATTTT. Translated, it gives CASSTDTHDQPQHF.

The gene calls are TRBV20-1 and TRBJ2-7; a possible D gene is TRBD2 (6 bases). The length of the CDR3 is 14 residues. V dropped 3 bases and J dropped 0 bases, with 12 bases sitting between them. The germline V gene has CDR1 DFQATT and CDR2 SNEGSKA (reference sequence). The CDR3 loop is CSASHSGSSYEQYF. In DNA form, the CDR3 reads TGCAGTGCTAGTCATAGCGGAAGCTCCTACGAGCAGTACTTC.

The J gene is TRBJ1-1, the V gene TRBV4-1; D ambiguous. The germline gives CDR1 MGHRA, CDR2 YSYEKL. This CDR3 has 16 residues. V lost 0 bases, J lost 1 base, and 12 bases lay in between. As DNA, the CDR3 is TGCGCCAGCAGCCAAGATTCCGGTTCCGGGAACACTGAAGCTTTCTTT. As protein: CASSQDSGSGNTEAFF.